The sequence of this TCR beta chain was determined in a study of identical twins (dated by TCRdb to 2016 to 2017). Regarding the research as a whole: To test whether fetal clonotypes persist, this study deep-sequenced TCR alpha and beta repertoires from monozygotic twins, from unrelated adults of various ages, and from cord blood. To rule out contamination, the twin experiments were replicated at different times with different library preparation protocols.

CDR3 length: 12 amino acids, cysteine to phenylalanine. Only the CDR3 region is kept as DNA, spanning 36 bases read in frame from base 1. For CDR1 and CDR2, the germline V gene (reference sequence) lists DFQATT and SNEGSKA. The receptor library was made with 5' RACE. For sequencing, an Illumina HiSeq 2000 was employed. A universal primer binding site was introduced by template switching, and a unique molecular identifier was present in the final cDNA, enabling accurate counting of TCR cDNA molecules. Specific primers in the conserved constant-segment region were used to synthesize first-strand cDNA for TCR alpha and beta chains. To control for contamination, each cDNA library was double barcoded with a SMART-Mk sample barcode plus Illumina barcodes. TruSeq adapter sequences and Illumina sample barcodes were added in two successive PCR steps. Sequencing of the TCR alpha and beta cDNA libraries was done on the Illumina HiSeq platform using custom primers. The authors' analysis ran thus. Unique molecular identifiers were extracted from raw reads with MiGEC, and CDR3 positions were determined with MiXCR. Recombination models were inferred per individual with the repgenHMM and IGoR tools using an EM algorithm. Shared clonotype analysis was performed with the tcR package in R, normalizing sharing by the product of cloneset sizes. Out-of-frame nonproductive sequences were analyzed to study raw recombination free of thymic and clonal selection effects. TCRdb cleaned the public reads at Q25 with fastp, built clones with MiXCR and kept in-frame beta chains. When rows share a CDR3 protein, they turn into one entry using the most common DNA and genes. TCRdb, not the authors, supplied the V and J calls. Counted in this sample were approximately 94,000 distinct CDR3 sequences; 5.9% of them appeared once. The biggest ten clones account for about 12% of the sample.

What the study reported, not specific to this receptor: Compared with coincidental sharing between unrelated individuals, out-of-frame TCR alpha sequences shared between twins showed an excess of sequences with low generation probability. Zero-insertion analyses could be partly confounded by invariant T cells such as MAIT and iNKT, though diverse VJ usage argued against such confounding for most clonotypes. A weaker excess of twin sharing was found in beta out-of-frame sequences because the signal-to-noise ratio was lowered by fewer shared sequences. In monozygotic twins, out-of-frame TCR alpha sharing was systematically underestimated by recombination models, although the models agreed with sharing between unrelated individuals. Because the same donors could not be followed over many years, conclusions were based on cross-sectional statistical analysis. Abundant cord blood beta clonotypes had fewer insertions, young adult naive repertoires showed a similar but weaker trend, and memory repertoires showed no such trend.

Only healthy Caucasian donors were included. Miltenyi CD45RO+ enrichment and human naive T-cell isolation kits were used to isolate memory (CD45RO+) and naive T cells from PBMC. Worth noting for this clonotype: Its recognized antigen is unknown. Qualities for individual bases were not recorded, and no much larger clone is one base off.

This receptor was taken from a woman aged 50 to 65 in good health. The material sequenced was memory T cells sorted from blood. The label giving this sample's cell subset or site can be read as: CD45RO+ enriched T cells. The rearrangement joined TRBV20-1 to TRBJ2-3; the D gene identity is not certain. The CDR3 in this case is CAPTKFKDTQYF. The DNA sequence follows: TGCGCTCCTACGAAGTTTAAAGATACGCAGTATTTT.